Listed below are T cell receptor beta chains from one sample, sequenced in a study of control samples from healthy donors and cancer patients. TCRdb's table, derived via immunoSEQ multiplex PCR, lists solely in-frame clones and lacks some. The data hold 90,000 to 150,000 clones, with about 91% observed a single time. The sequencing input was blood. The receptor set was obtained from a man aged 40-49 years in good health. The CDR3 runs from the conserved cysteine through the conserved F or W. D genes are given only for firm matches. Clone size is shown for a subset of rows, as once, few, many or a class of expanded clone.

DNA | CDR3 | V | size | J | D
TGTGCCAGCAGCCCGGGACTAGCGGGGGGGCAGGAAGAGCAGTTCTTC | CASSPGLAGGQEEQFF | TRBV7-6 | - | TRBJ2-1 | TRBD2
TGTGCCACCTCGCAACGGAGGGGCGCAGGGTATGAAAAACTGTTTTTT | CATSQRRGAGYEKLFF | TRBV24-1 | - | TRBJ1-4 | -
TGTGCCAGCAGCTTAGTCGGGGGGAAGACTGAAGCTTTCTTT | CASSLVGGKTEAFF | TRBV7-8 | - | TRBJ1-1 | -
TGTGCCACCAGTCAAGTTGGGGGAACCTACGAGCAGTACTTC | CATSQVGGTYEQYF | TRBV24-1 | - | TRBJ2-7 | -
TGCGCCAGCAGCTCCCGTCCTTTGGACATTCAGTACTTC | CASSSRPLDIQYF | TRBV5-1 | - | TRBJ2-4 | -
TGTGCCAGCAGCCGGACTGAATATAGCAATCAGCCCCAGCATTTT | CASSRTEYSNQPQHF | TRBV6-6 | - | TRBJ1-5 | -
TGTGCCACCAGTGATTTGCAGGAGGGTAGGAATGAGCAGTTCTTC | CATSDLQEGRNEQFF | TRBV24-1 | - | TRBJ2-1 | -
TGTGCCATCAGTGAGAGGGGTAGTGAAGCTTTCTTT | CAISERGSEAFF | TRBV10-3 | - | TRBJ1-1 | -
TGCACCAGCAGCCATTTTACAGTTGCTGGAAACACCATATATTTT | CTSSHFTVAGNTIYF | TRBV1 | - | TRBJ1-3 | -
TGTGCCACCAGCAGAGATCCCGGAACTGGGGCCAACGTCCTGACTTTC | CATSRDPGTGANVLTF | TRBV15 | few | TRBJ2-6 | -
TGTGCCAGCAGCAACCAGGGTTTTAATAACCCCCTCCACTTT | CASSNQGFNNPLHF | TRBV5-6 | - | TRBJ1-6 | -
TGTGCCAGTAGTAGAGAGAGGGGGTACCAAGAGACCCAGTACTTC | CASSRERGYQETQYF | TRBV19 | - | TRBJ2-5 | -
TGTGCCACCAGTGCCGCCGAGGTAGGAGGGCGGCAGTACTTC | CATSAAEVGGRQYF | TRBV24-1 | - | TRBJ2-7 | -
TGTGCCAGTAGTACCTCAGACAGGGGACGACAGCCCCAGCATTTT | CASSTSDRGRQPQHF | TRBV19 | - | TRBJ1-5 | TRBD1
TGTGCCAGCAGCTCCCGGGACGGACTCTACGAGCAGTACTTC | CASSSRDGLYEQYF | TRBV9 | - | TRBJ2-7 | -
TGTGCCAGCAGCGACCCCCGGGGCCAAGAGACCCAGTACTTC | CASSDPRGQETQYF | TRBV9 | - | TRBJ2-5 | -
TGTGCCAGCAGCCCATCTAGCGGGGGGACACTCGAGCAGTACTTC | CASSPSSGGTLEQYF | TRBV5-4 | few | TRBJ2-7 | TRBD2
TGTGCCAGCAGCGTAGTACAGAACACTGAAGCTTTCTTT | CASSVVQNTEAFF | TRBV9 | - | TRBJ1-1 | -
TGTGCCACCAGCAGAGGGTCGACGGGGGCCTCCACAGATACGCAGTATTTT | CATSRGSTGASTDTQYF | TRBV15 | - | TRBJ2-3 | -
TGCGCCAGCAGCTCCACGGGACAGAACACTGAAGCTTTCTTT | CASSSTGQNTEAFF | TRBV5-1 | - | TRBJ1-1 | -
TGTGCCAGCAGCTTGGGGGACTTAAACTCCTACGAGCAGTACTTC | CASSLGDLNSYEQYF | TRBV5-8 | - | TRBJ2-7 | -
TGCGCCAGCAGCCCCGGGACAGGGGAACAGCCCCAGCATTTT | CASSPGTGEQPQHF | TRBV5-1 | - | TRBJ1-5 | TRBD1
TGTGCCAGCAGCTTAGGGCCGGGGGACTATGGCTACACCTTC | CASSLGPGDYGYTF | TRBV11-3 | - | TRBJ1-2 | -
TGTGCCAGCTCACCGGAGGGGCGCGGGCAGTACTTC | CASSPEGRGQYF | TRBV18 | - | TRBJ2-7 | -
TGTGCCAGCAGCTTATTCGGTGCCTACGAGCAGTACTTC | CASSLFGAYEQYF | TRBV7-9 | - | TRBJ2-7 | -
TGCGCCAGCAGCTTCGCAAGCATGAACACTGAAGCTTTCTTT | CASSFASMNTEAFF | TRBV5-1 | - | TRBJ1-1 | -
TGTGCCAGCAGTTTGGGGAACTATGGCTACACCTTC | CASSLGNYGYTF | TRBV27 | once | TRBJ1-2 | -
TGTGCCAGCAGTGGTGCCCTTCCGGGAGCTTTCTTT | CASSGALPGAFF | TRBV25-1 | - | TRBJ1-1 | -
TGTGCCAGCAGATATGGCAGCACAGATACGCAGTATTTT | CASRYGSTDTQYF | TRBV6-5 | - | TRBJ2-3 | -